Listed here are 28 T cell receptor beta chains from one sample, sequenced in a study of Ad26.COV2.S vaccination and SARS-CoV-2 variants. The treatment: around 19 received Ad26.COV2.S at low or high dose, single or two shots; 5 received placebo; per-sample allocation not given. Collection of the samples took place on day 63 after the first injection of vaccine or placebo. The data were produced by immunoSEQ multiplex PCR, yet TCRdb's version contains in-frame clones alone and is incomplete. The sample includes roughly 450,000 clones, around 90% seen only once; the top ten take 10% to 15%. The specimen comprised peripheral blood, sampled in a trial of Ad26.COV2.S vaccine versus placebo. Receptors originate from a person between 18 and 65 years old who received the Ad26.COV2.S COVID-19 vaccine or a placebo.

The gene calls are TRBV6-5 and TRBJ1-1, with a possible D match to TRBD1 (6 bases). Between the trimmed V and J ends, which lost 7 bases and 6 bases, there was a span of 21 bases. CDR1 and CDR2 (germline): MNHEY, SVGAGI. This CDR3 spans 15 amino acids. The chain's CDR3 is CASTTSGGARAEAFF. The CDR3 DNA sequence: TGTGCCAGCACCACATCCGGGGGGGCTCGGGCTGAAGCTTTCTTT.

With respect to this clone: The sample contains more than one DNA sequence encoding this CDR3. This rearrangement joins TRBV7-3 to TRBJ1-1, with D perhaps matching TRBD1 (5 bases). Germline V lookup: CDR1 SGHTA, CDR2 FQGTGA. This CDR3 contains 13 residues. Trimming cost V 5 bases and J 1 base, with 8 bases left between them. The DNA of the CDR3 is TGTGCCAGCAGCCGTGACAGGAACACTGAAGCTTTCTTT. Translation gives CASSRDRNTEAFF.

Remarks on this clone: This sample includes further DNA sequences coding for the same CDR3. The CDR3 sequence: CAISESGRSYEQYF. The CDR3 DNA reads as TGTGCCATCAGTGAGTCGGGGAGAAGCTACGAGCAGTACTTC. The gene calls are TRBV10-3 and TRBJ2-7; tentative D call: TRBD2 (5 bases). In germline, CDR1 is ENHRY, CDR2 SYGVKD. Trimming took off 0 bases at V and 3 bases at J, with 9 bases between the two ends. The CDR3 is 14 amino acids.

This chain links TRBV5-4 with TRBJ2-1; unclear D gene. V lost 3 bases and J 6 bases, leaving 4 bases between the germline ends. From germline, CDR1 is SGHNT and CDR2 YYREEE (reference sequence). The CDR3 runs 11 residues. CDR3 in amino acids: CASSSANEQFF. The CDR3 nucleotides are TGTGCCAGCAGCTCCGCCAATGAGCAGTTCTTC.

The CDR3 here is CASSPNDVGAGGNEKLFF. CDR3 bases: TGCGCCAGCAGCCCAAACGATGTAGGGGCCGGCGGGAATGAAAAACTGTTTTTT. The rearrangement links TRBV5-1 to TRBJ1-4; D might be TRBD1 (5 bases). Looked up from germline, CDR1 is SGHRS and CDR2 is YFSETQ. CDR3 size: 18 residues. The ends were cut back, 4 bases at V and 5 bases at J, with 24 bases in the middle.

The chain combines TRBV19 with TRBJ1-1, with D uncertain. V lost 3 bases to trimming and J lost 3 bases, with 11 bases between them. The CDR3 runs to 14 residues. Germline CDR1 LNHDA, CDR2 SQIVND (reference sequence). The CDR3 is CASSIGVLHTEAFF. In nucleotides, the CDR3 is TGTGCCAGTAGTATTGGTGTTCTTCACACTGAAGCTTTCTTT.

This clone has a single count. The genes are TRBV29-1 and TRBJ1-1; 9 bases match TRBD1. Germline CDR1 is SQVTM and CDR2 is ANQGSEA. With 3 bases clipped from V and 3 bases from J, the junction kept 8 bases outside the gene matches. This CDR3 is built from 15 residues. The CDR3 loop is CSVEFPGQGYTEAFF. The CDR3 nucleotides are TGCAGCGTTGAGTTTCCGGGACAGGGTTACACTGAAGCTTTCTTT.

This chain joins TRBV5-1 and TRBJ2-7; no definite D call. Trimming took off 5 bases at V and 2 bases at J, with 17 bases between the two ends. The CDR3 is 15 residues long. Per the germline V gene, CDR1 is SGHRS and CDR2 is YFSETQ. The CDR3 here is CASSPGSLETYEQYF. Written as DNA, the CDR3 is TGCGCCAGCAGTCCCGGATCGTTGGAAACCTACGAGCAGTACTTC. The entire variable domain, with the rest obtained from reference TRBV5-1 and TRBJ2-7, is as follows: KAGVTQTPRYLIKTRGQQVTLSCSPISGHRSVSWYQQTPGQGLQFLFEYFSETQRNKGNFPGRFSGRQFSNSRSEMNVSTLELGDSALYLCASSPGSLETYEQYFGPGTRLTVT.

The V and J genes are TRBV20-1 and TRBJ2-1, with 9 bases matching TRBD1. The CDR3 loop spans 11 amino acids. Germline V gene lookup returns CDR1 DFQATT and CDR2 SNEGSKA (reference sequence). The V and J ends lost 6 bases and 12 bases, in that order; junction bases with no gene match: 6. CDR3 protein: CSAPDRGAQFF. In DNA, the CDR3 is TGCAGTGCACCCGACAGGGGGGCGCAGTTCTTC.

J is TRBJ2-7 and V is TRBV28; D is undetermined. V lost 6 bases to trimming and J lost 3 bases, with 9 bases between them. The germline CDR1 and CDR2 sequences are MDHEN and SYDVKM. The CDR3 has 12 residues. This CDR3 is CASSHPGYEQYF. The CDR3 DNA follows: TGTGCCAGCAGCCATCCGGGCTACGAGCAGTACTTC.

The chain employs TRBV12-3 or TRBV12-4 and TRBJ1-1, with 7 nucleotides matching TRBD1. Losses at the gene ends were 4 bases for V and 4 bases for J; bases not matched to a gene: 3. The CDR3 has 13 residues. The DNA for the CDR3 is TGTGCCAGCAGTTCGACAGGGACCACTGAAGCTTTCTTT. Its protein product is CASSSTGTTEAFF.

The chain joins TRBV27 to TRBJ2-7; unclear D gene. In germline, CDR1 is MNHEY, CDR2 SMNVEV (reference sequence). The CDR3 length is 14 residues. V lost 5 bases, J lost 3 bases, and 14 bases lay in between. The chain's CDR3 is CASSPPGEHYEQYF. Written as DNA, the CDR3 is TGTGCCAGCAGTCCCCCCGGAGAACACTACGAGCAGTACTTC.

The chain has TRBV21-1 and TRBJ2-7; no check of the table's D call, TRBD2, against the DNA was made. TRBV21-1 is listed as a pseudogene. The CDR3 loop spans 16 amino acids. CDR3 in DNA: TGTGCCAGCAGCCTAAAGCGCGACGGAACCTTTTACGAGCAGTACTTC. It yields the protein CASSLKRDGTFYEQYF.

J is TRBJ2-7 and V is TRBV7-9, with TRBD2 identical over 15 bases. The CDR3 runs to 19 residues. The germline CDR1 and CDR2 sequences are SEHNR and FQNEAQ (reference sequence). V was clipped by 5 bases and J by 1 base; unmatched bases: 12. CDR3 loop: CASSKGGLAGGTQSYEQYF. CDR3 bases: TGTGCCAGCAGCAAAGGGGGACTAGCGGGAGGAACGCAATCCTACGAGCAGTACTTC.

This chain connects TRBV5-4 to TRBJ2-3, with a possible D match to TRBD2 (5 bases). V was pared by 3 bases and J by 4 bases, with 12 bases between. In germline, CDR1 is SGHNT, CDR2 YYREEE (reference sequence). CDR3 length: 14 amino acids. This chain's CDR3 is CASSSRLNADTQYF. The DNA for the CDR3 is TGTGCCAGCAGCTCACGACTAAACGCAGATACGCAGTATTTT.

The V call is TRBV5-8, the J call TRBJ2-1; the D is unclear. With 0 bases removed from V and 15 bases from J, the gap between germline ends came to 7 bases. CDR1 and CDR2 from the germline V gene are SGHTS and YDEGEE. This CDR3 spans 10 amino acids. The CDR3 sequence: CASSLGFGFF. As DNA, the CDR3 is TGTGCCAGCAGCTTGGGCTTCGGGTTCTTC.

V is TRBV4-1 and J is TRBJ1-2, with 9 nucleotides matching TRBD1. CDR3 length: 16 amino acids. V gave up 2 bases and J gave up 5 bases; unmatched junction bases: 9. Per the germline V gene, CDR1 is MGHRA and CDR2 is YSYEKL. The CDR3 sequence is CASSQTSTGTGYGYTF. The CDR3 DNA reads as TGCGCCAGCAGCCAAACCTCAACCGGGACAGGGTATGGCTACACCTTC.

The rearrangement links TRBV9 to TRBJ1-1; no clear D. This CDR3 is 13 amino acids long. Trimming left V 0 bases short and J 4 bases short, with 7 bases between. CDR1 SGDLS and CDR2 YYNGEE come from the germline V gene. The CDR3 spells CASSVVTTTEAFF. The DNA of the CDR3 is TGTGCCAGCAGCGTAGTGACCACCACTGAAGCTTTCTTT. Full variable domain (rest looked up from reference TRBV9 and TRBJ1-1): DSGVTQTPKHLITATGQRVTLRCSPRSGDLSVYWYQQSLDQGLQFLIQYYNGEERAKGNILERFSAQQFPDLHSELNLSSLELGDSALYFCASSVVTTTEAFFGQGTRLTVV.

This clone was recorded once. V gene TRBV27 combines with J gene TRBJ2-3, with D tentatively TRBD2 (6 bases). Germline V CDR1 and CDR2: MNHEY, SMNVEV (reference sequence). With 8 bases removed from V and 0 bases from J, the gap between germline ends came to 12 bases. This CDR3 region has 14 residues. DNA for the CDR3: TGTGCCAGCGGTTATAGCGGAAGCACAGATACGCAGTATTTT. Protein sequence: CASGYSGSTDTQYF.

The chain has TRBV7-6 and TRBJ2-1, with D possibly matching TRBD2 (5 bases). V was clipped by 1 base and J by 7 bases, with 17 bases between them. The CDR3 totals 16 residues. Germline-derived CDR1 and CDR2 are SGHVS and FNYEAQ. In DNA form, the CDR3 reads TGTGCCAGCAGCTTAGGGCCTCTAGCCGGTGGTAATGAGCAGTTCTTC. It translates to CASSLGPLAGGNEQFF.

On this clone itself: Other DNA sequences in this sample translate to the same CDR3. The chain carries TRBV27 and TRBJ2-7; 11 bases line up with TRBD2. The V and J ends lost 4 bases and 3 bases, in that order; junction bases with no gene match: 2. The CDR3 is 14 residues long. Germline-derived CDR1 and CDR2 are MNHEY and SMNVEV (reference sequence). The CDR3 sequence is CASSSGTSGYEQYF. CDR3 nucleotide sequence: TGTGCCAGCAGTTCTGGGACTAGCGGCTACGAGCAGTACTTC.

This clone was counted a single time. V usage is TRBV21-1 and J usage is TRBJ2-6; no DNA check was done on the table's D call, TRBD1. TRBV21-1 is a recognized pseudogene. The CDR3 loop spans 19 amino acids. CDR3 residues: CASSKEFDRGNSGANVLTF. CDR3 nucleotides: TGTGCCAGCAGCAAAGAATTTGACAGGGGGAACTCTGGGGCCAACGTCCTGACTTTC.

The CDR3 region is CASSGRLGGTGAGNEQFF. The CDR3, as DNA: TGCGCCAGCAGTGGCCGCCTGGGGGGGACGGGAGCGGGGAATGAGCAGTTCTTC. The chain is built from TRBV10-1 and TRBJ2-1, with TRBD2 identical over 7 bases. The CDR3 is made up of 18 amino acids. Trimming at V came to 4 bases and at J to 7 bases, leaving 19 bases not matched to a gene. The V gene's germline CDR1 is WNHNN and CDR2 SYGVQD (reference sequence).

The gene calls are TRBV7-8 and TRBJ2-3; 7 bases fit TRBD2. CDR1 SGHVS and CDR2 FQNEAQ come from the germline V gene. CDR3 length: 15 residues. V gave up 5 bases and J gave up 1 base; unmatched junction bases: 6. CDR3 sequence: CASSPVGGGTDTQYF. The CDR3 bases are TGTGCCAGCAGCCCAGTGGGGGGGGGCACAGATACGCAGTATTTT.

V and J are TRBV2 and TRBJ2-3; TRBD1 matches at 11 bases. J was trimmed by 6 bases and V by 6 bases; bases with no gene match: 2. Germline V gives CDR1 SNHLY, CDR2 FYNNEI. The CDR3 contains 13 residues. The CDR3 sequence is CASSGQGADTQYF. CDR3 coding DNA: TGTGCCAGCAGCGGACAGGGGGCGGATACGCAGTATTTT.

The chain has TRBV18 and TRBJ2-2, with no clear D. This CDR3 has 15 amino acids. V dropped 3 bases and J dropped 4 bases, with 12 bases sitting between them. Germline CDR1 is KGHSH and CDR2 is LQKENI. DNA for the CDR3: TGTGCCAGCTCACCGACCGAGGAGAGCACCGGGGAGCTGTTTTTT. Its protein is CASSPTEESTGELFF.

The chain combines TRBV24-1 with TRBJ1-1, with D possibly TRBD1 on 5 matching bases. Per the germline V gene, CDR1 is KGHDR and CDR2 is SFDVKD. The CDR3 consists of 14 residues. V lost 3 bases and J 2 bases, leaving 9 bases between the germline ends. In nucleotides, the CDR3 is TGTGCCACCAGTGATGGGACGGTAAACACTGAAGCTTTCTTT. Translating it yields CATSDGTVNTEAFF.

The rearrangement joins TRBV3-1 (or the pseudogene TRBV3-2) to TRBJ2-5; D call uncertain. The germline V gene encodes CDR1 LGHDT and CDR2 YNNKEL (reference sequence). This CDR3 contains 10 residues. Between the trimmed V and J ends, which lost 2 bases and 8 bases, there was a span of 3 bases. The CDR3 region is CASSQPTQYF. The CDR3 DNA follows: TGTGCCAGCAGCCAACCAACCCAGTACTTC.